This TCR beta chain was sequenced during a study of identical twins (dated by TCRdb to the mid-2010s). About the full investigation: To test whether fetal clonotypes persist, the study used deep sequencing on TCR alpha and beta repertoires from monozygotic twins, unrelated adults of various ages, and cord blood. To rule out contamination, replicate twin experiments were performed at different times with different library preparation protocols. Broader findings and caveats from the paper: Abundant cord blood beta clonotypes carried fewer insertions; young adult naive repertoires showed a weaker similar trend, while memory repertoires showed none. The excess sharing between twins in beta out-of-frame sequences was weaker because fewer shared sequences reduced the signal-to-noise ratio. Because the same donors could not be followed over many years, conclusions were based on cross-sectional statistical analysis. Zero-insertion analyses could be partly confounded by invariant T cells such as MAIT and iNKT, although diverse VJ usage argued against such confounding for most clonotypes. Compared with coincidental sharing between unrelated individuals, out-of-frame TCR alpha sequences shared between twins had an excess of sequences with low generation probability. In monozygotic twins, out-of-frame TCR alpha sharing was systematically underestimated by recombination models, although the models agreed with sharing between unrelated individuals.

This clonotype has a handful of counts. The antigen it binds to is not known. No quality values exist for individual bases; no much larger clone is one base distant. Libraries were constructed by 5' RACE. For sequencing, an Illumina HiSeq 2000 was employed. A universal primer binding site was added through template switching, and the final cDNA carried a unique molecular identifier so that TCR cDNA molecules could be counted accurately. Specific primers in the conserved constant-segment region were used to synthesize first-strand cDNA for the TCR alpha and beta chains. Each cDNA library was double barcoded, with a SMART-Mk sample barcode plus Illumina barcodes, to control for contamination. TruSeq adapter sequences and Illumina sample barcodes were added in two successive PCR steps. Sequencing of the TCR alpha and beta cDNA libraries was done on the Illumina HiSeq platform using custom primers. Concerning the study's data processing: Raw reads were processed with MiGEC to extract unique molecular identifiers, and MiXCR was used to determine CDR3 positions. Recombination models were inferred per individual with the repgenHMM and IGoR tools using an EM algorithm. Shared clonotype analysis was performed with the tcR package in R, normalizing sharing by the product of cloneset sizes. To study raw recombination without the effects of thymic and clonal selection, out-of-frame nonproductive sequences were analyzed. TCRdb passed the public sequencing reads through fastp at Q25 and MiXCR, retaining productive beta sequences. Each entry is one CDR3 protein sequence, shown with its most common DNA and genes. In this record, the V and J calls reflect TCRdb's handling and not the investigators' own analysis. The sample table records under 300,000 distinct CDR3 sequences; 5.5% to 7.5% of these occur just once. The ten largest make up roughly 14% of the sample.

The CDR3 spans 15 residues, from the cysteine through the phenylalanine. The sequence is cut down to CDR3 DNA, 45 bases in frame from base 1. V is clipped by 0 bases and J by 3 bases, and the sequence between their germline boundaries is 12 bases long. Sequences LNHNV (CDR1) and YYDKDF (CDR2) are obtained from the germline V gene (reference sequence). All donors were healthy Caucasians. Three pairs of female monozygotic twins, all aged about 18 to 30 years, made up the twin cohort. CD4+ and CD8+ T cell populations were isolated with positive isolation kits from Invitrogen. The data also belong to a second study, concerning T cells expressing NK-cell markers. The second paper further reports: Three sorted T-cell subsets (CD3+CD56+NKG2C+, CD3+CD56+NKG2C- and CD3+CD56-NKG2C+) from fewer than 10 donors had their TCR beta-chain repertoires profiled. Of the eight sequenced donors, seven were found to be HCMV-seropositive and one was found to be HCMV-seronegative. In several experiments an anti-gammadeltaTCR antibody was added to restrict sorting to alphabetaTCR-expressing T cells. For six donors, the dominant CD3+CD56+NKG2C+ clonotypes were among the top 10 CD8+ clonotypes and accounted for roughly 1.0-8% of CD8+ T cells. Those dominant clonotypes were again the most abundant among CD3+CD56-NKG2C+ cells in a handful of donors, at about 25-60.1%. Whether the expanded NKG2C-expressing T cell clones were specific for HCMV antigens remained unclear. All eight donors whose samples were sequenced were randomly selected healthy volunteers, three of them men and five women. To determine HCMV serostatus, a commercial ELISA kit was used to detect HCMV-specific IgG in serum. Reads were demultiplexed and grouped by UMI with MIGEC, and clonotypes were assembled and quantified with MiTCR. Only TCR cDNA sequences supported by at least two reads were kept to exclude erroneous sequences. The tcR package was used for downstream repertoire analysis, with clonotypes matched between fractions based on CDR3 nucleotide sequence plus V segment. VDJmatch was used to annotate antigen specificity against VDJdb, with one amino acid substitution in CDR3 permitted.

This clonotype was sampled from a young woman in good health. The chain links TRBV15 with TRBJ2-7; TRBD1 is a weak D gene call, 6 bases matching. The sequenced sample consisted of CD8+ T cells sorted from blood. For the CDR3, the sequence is CATSRDERGSYEQYF. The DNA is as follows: TGTGCCACCAGCAGAGATGAGAGGGGGAGCTACGAGCAGTACTTC.